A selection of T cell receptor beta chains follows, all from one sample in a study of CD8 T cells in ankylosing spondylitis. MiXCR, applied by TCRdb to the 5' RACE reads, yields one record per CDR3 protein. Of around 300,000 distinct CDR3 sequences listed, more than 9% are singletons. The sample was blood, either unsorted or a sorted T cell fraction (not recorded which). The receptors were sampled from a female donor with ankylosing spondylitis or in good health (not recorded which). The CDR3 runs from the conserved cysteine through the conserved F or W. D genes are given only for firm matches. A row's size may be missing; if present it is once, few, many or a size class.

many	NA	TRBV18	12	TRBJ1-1	TGTGCCAGCTCCACAGTTAACACTGAAGCTTTCTTT	CASSTVNTEAFF
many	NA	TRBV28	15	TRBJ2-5	TGTGCCAGCAGCTCCCGCCTGGGCGGGCTGGAGACCCAGTACTTC	CASSSRLGGLETQYF
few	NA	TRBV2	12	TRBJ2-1	TGTGCCAGCAGTGAGTGGGGGGAAGAGCAGTTCTTC	CASSEWGEEQFF
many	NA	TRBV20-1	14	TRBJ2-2	TGCAGTGCTCCAGTGGATGGAAACACCGGGGAGCTGTTTTTT	CSAPVDGNTGELFF
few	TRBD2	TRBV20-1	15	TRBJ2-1	TGCAGTGCTAGAGATCGGGCGGGGGGGCCCAATGAGCAGTTCTTC	CSARDRAGGPNEQFF
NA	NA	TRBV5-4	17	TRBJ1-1	TGTGCCAGCAGACCCTCCGCGTCCCCGGCTTCTAACACTGAAGCTTTCTTT	CASRPSASPASNTEAFF
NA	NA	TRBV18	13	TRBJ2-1	TGTGCCAGCTCACCAAAAGCTGTCGAGGGGCAGTTCTTC	CASSPKAVEGQFF
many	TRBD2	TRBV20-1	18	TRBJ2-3	TGCAGTGCTAGAGTCGTAGGGGAACTAGCGGGGAACACAGATACGCAGTATTTT	CSARVVGELAGNTDTQYF
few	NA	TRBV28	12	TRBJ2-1	TGTGCCAGCAGTCCGGGGTGGAATGAGCAGTTCTTC	CASSPGWNEQFF
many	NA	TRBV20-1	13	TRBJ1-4	TGCAGTGCTAAGGCTCACGGGAATGAAAAACTGTTTTTT	CSAKAHGNEKLFF
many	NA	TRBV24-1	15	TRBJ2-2	TGTGCCACCAGTGATACAGGGTCGAACACCGGGGAGCTGTTTTTT	CATSDTGSNTGELFF
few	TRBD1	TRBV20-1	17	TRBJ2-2	TGCAGTGCTAAACACTATTCCGGGACAGGGAACACCGGGGAGCTGTTTTTT	CSAKHYSGTGNTGELFF
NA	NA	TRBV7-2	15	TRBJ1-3	TGTGCCAGCAGCTTACAGGCAGGGGCTGAAAACACCATATATTTT	CASSLQAGAENTIYF
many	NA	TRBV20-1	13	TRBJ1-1	TGCAGTGCTTTTCAAGGGAGGGGCACTGAAGCTTTCTTT	CSAFQGRGTEAFF
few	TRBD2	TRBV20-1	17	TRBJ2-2	TGCAGTGCTGTCCTCCTTCTAGCGGGTCTGAACACCGGGGAGCTGTTTTTT	CSAVLLLAGLNTGELFF
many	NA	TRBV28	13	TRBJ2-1	TGTGCCAGCAGTTTATTATGGAACAATGAGCAGTTCTTC	CASSLLWNNEQFF
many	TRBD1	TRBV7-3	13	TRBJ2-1	TGTGCCAGCAGCTTGGGACAGGGGTATGAGCAGTTCTTC	CASSLGQGYEQFF
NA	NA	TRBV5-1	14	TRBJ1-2	TGCGCCAGCAGCTTGGGACGGGACATCTATGGCTACACCTTC	CASSLGRDIYGYTF
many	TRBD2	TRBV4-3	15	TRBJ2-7	TGCGCCAGCAGCCAAGATTTAGCGGGAGGTTACGAGCAGTACTTC	CASSQDLAGGYEQYF
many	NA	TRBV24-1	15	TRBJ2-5	TGTGCCACCAGTGGGGGCCTATACGATGGAAAGACCCAGTACTTC	CATSGGLYDGKTQYF
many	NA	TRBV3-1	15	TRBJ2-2	TGTGCCAGCAGACCGCGGAGGACGAACACCGGGGAGCTGTTTTTT	CASRPRRTNTGELFF
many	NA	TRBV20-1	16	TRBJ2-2	TGCAGTGCTAGAGTTTTGGGGGATGGGCCCACCGGGGAGCTGTTTTTT	CSARVLGDGPTGELFF
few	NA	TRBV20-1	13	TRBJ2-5	TGCAGTGCTACGATAGCAGATCAAGAGACCCAGTACTTC	CSATIADQETQYF
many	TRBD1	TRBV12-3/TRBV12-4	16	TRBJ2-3	TGTGCCAGCAGTTTAAGGACAGGAACCACTGGGGATACGCAGTATTTT	CASSLRTGTTGDTQYF
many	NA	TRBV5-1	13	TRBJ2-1	TGCGCCAGCAGCCCCCGTACTCTCGATGAGCAGTTCTTC	CASSPRTLDEQFF
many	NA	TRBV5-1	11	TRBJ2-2	TGTGCCAGCAGTTTGAACGGGGAGCTGTTTTTT	CASSLNGELFF
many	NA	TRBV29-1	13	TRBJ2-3	TGCAGCGTTGATGGGGAGGGCACAGATACGCAGTATTTT	CSVDGEGTDTQYF
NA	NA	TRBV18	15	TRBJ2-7	TGTGCCAGCTCACCAAGGGAGACAGTAACCTACGAGCAGTACTTC	CASSPRETVTYEQYF
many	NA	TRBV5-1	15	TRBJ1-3	TGCGCCAGCAGCTTGGACGGAGCTACTGGAAACACCATATATTTT	CASSLDGATGNTIYF
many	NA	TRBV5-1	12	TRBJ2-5	TGTGCCAGCAGCTTAACACGGGAGACCCAGTACTTC	CASSLTRETQYF
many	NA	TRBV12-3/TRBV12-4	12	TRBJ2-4	TGTGCCAGCAGTTTAGGAGGGAACATTCAGTACTTC	CASSLGGNIQYF
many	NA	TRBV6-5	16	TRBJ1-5	TGTGCCAGCAGATCTCGGGCCATATATAGCAATCAGCCCCAGCATTTT	CASRSRAIYSNQPQHF
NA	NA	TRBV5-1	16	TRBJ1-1	TGCGCCAGCAGCCCTCCGGCGGCAGGGCTGAACACTGAAGCTTTCTTT	CASSPPAAGLNTEAFF
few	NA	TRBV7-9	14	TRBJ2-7	TGTGCCAGCAGCTTGGGCGACAGGAGCCACGAGCAGTACTTC	CASSLGDRSHEQYF
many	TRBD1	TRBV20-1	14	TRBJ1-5	TGCAGTGCTAGAACGGACAGGGCCAATCAGCCCCAGCATTTT	CSARTDRANQPQHF
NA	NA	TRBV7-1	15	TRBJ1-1	TGTGCCAGCAGCTCCCGGATCCTCACGAACACTGAAGCTTTCTTT	CASSSRILTNTEAFF
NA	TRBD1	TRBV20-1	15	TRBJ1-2	TGCAGTGCTAGAGATCGGACAGGGTCTAACTATGGCTACACCTTC	CSARDRTGSNYGYTF
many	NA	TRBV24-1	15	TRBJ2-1	TGTGCCACCAGTGATTTATCGGCAGACTACAATGAGCAGTTCTTC	CATSDLSADYNEQFF
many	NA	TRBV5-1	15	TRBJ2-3	TGCGCCAGCAGCCTAGAGAAGTCGGGCACAGATACGCAGTATTTT	CASSLEKSGTDTQYF
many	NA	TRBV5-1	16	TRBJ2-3	TGCGCCAGCAGCTTGGGACGTCTAATACGGGGAGATACGCAGTATTTT	CASSLGRLIRGDTQYF
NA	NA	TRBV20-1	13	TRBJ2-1	TGCAGTGCTAGTCCAAACCTACCGGGTGAGCAGTTCTTC	CSASPNLPGEQFF
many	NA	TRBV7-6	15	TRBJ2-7	TGTGCCAGCAGCGCACTCCGGGCGACGGTATACGAGCAGTACTTC	CASSALRATVYEQYF
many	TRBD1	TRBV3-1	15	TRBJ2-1	TGTGCCAGCAGCCATAATAATGACAGGGCAGATGAGCAGTTCTTC	CASSHNNDRADEQFF
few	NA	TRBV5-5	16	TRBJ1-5	TGTGCCAGCAGCTGGGGAAGGACGGAGAGCAATCAGCCCCAGCATTTT	CASSWGRTESNQPQHF
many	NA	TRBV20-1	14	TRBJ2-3	TGCAGTGCGCAGGGACCTCTATCTCAAAATACGCAGTATTTT	CSAQGPLSQNTQYF
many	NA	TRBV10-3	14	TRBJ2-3	TGTGCCATCAAGGAGGGAGGTCGCACAGATACGCAGTATTTT	CAIKEGGRTDTQYF
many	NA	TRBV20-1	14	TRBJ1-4	TGCAGTGCGCCGCTTCGGGCAACTAATGAAAAACTGTTTTTT	CSAPLRATNEKLFF
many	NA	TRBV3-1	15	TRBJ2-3	TGTGCCAGCAGCATTTCTGGTCCCAGCACAGATACGCAGTATTTT	CASSISGPSTDTQYF